The 16 T cell receptor beta chains listed next were all sequenced from one sample in a study of blood T cell repertoires in COVID-19. Some clones are missing from TCRdb's copy, which holds only in-frame ones; the method was immunoSEQ multiplex PCR. The sample lists some 180,000 clones, roughly 82% occurring once. Sequences were obtained from PBMCs or T cells enriched from blood (not recorded which). These receptors originate from a woman aged 55-75 years with acute COVID-19.

The genes are TRBV10-3 and TRBJ2-1; 14 bases map to TRBD2. The CDR3 loop spans 20 amino acids. V dropped 4 bases and J dropped 0; count of bases not matched to a gene: 11. Looked up from germline, CDR1 is ENHRY and CDR2 is SYGVKD. CDR3 loop: CAISGTGLAGVGASYNEQFF. As DNA, the CDR3 is TGTGCCATCAGTGGAACGGGACTAGCGGGAGTGGGGGCCTCCTACAATGAGCAGTTCTTC.

The chain uses TRBV2 and TRBJ2-5; the match to TRBD1 covers 7 bases. The germline CDR1 and CDR2 sequences are SNHLY and FYNNEI. The CDR3 runs 13 residues. The J segment lost 4 bases and the V segment lost 6 bases, leaving 5 bases of the junction unmatched. The CDR3 loop reads CASRRQGGETQYF. The CDR3 coding sequence is TGTGCCAGCAGACGACAGGGCGGAGAGACCCAGTACTTC.

This chain connects TRBV21-1 to TRBJ2-7; the table calls TRBD1, which could not be checked here. TRBV21-1 is tagged as a pseudogene. The CDR3 contains 15 residues. This CDR3 is CASSPRTPSSYEQYF. CDR3 coding DNA: TGTGCCAGCAGCCCTCGGACACCGAGCTCCTACGAGCAGTACTTC.

This clone was counted once. The V and J genes are TRBV10-3 and TRBJ2-1; D unresolved. Trimming left V 11 bases short and J 5 bases short, with 16 bases between. The CDR3 spans 13 residues. CDR1 ENHRY and CDR2 SYGVKD come from the germline V gene. In DNA, the CDR3 is TGTGCCTCCAGCGCGGAGAGGCACAATGAGCAGTTCTTC. It specifies CASSAERHNEQFF.

This chain joins TRBV11-3 and TRBJ2-1; unclear D gene. The CDR3 runs 13 residues. V lost 2 bases, J lost 4 bases, and 6 bases lay in between. Per the germline V gene, CDR1 is SGHNT and CDR2 is YENEEA. CDR3 in DNA: TGTGCCAGCAGCTTACCCCCTTACAATGAGCAGTTCTTC. Encoded protein: CASSLPPYNEQFF. The full variable domain, its missing parts supplied by reference TRBV11-3 and TRBJ2-1, is EAGVVQSPRYKIIEKKQPVAFWCNPISGHNTLYWYLQNLGQGPELLIRYENEEAVDDSQLPKDRFSAERLKGVDSTLKIQPAELGDSAVYLCASSLPPYNEQFFGPGTRLTVL.

The chain employs TRBV7-2 and TRBJ1-5, with a weak D call TRBD1 (5 bases). Trimming left V 5 bases short and J 0 bases short, with 11 bases between. This CDR3 has 15 residues. CDR1 is SGHTA, CDR2 FQGNSA, per germline. The CDR3 sequence: CASSGQGNSNQPQHF. CDR3 DNA: TGTGCCAGCAGCGGGCAGGGAAATAGCAATCAGCCCCAGCATTTT.

The chain has TRBV24-1 and TRBJ1-2, with TRBD1 matching over 8 bases. The CDR3 totals 14 residues. CDR1 is KGHDR, CDR2 SFDVKD, per germline. The ends lost 2 bases at V and 5 bases at J; junction bases unmatched: 3. CDR3 DNA: TGTGCCACCAGTGATTCGGGACAGGCGTATGGCTACACCTTC. Its protein product is CATSDSGQAYGYTF.

The V gene is TRBV5-1, the J gene TRBJ2-3; D is possibly TRBD1 (5 bases). Germline V lookup: CDR1 SGHRS, CDR2 YFSETQ. The length of the CDR3 is 14 residues. Trimming shortened V by 6 bases and J by 6 bases, and 17 bases separated the two germline ends. The CDR3 is CASTPMGLWDTQYF. The CDR3 region has the DNA TGCGCCAGCACCCCTATGGGGCTGTGGGATACGCAGTATTTT.

The table lists this clone with a few counts. The genes are TRBV5-3 and TRBJ2-7; TRBD2 is a possible D gene (6 bases). TRBV5-3 qualifies as an ORF whose function is uncertain. Trimming left V 9 bases short and J 0 bases short, with 22 bases between. The CDR3 sequence is 16 residues long. CDR3 in DNA: TGTGCCAACGACCGGGACTTTCCTAAATTCTCCTACGAGCAGTACTTC. This codes for CANDRDFPKFSYEQYF.

The chain uses TRBV7-2 and TRBJ2-4, with TRBD2 matching over 11 bases. The CDR3 covers 16 residues. V gave up 0 bases and J gave up 6 bases; unmatched junction bases: 4. The V gene's germline CDR1 is SGHTA and CDR2 FQGNSA. CDR3: CASSLAGSGGGNIQYF. Written as DNA, the CDR3 is TGTGCCAGCAGCTTAGCGGGTAGCGGGGGGGGAAACATTCAGTACTTC. Drawing the rest from reference TRBV7-2 and TRBJ2-4, the complete variable domain is GAGVSQSPSNKVTEKGKDVELRCDPISGHTALYWYRQSLGQGLEFLIYFQGNSAPDKSGLPSDRFSAERTGGSVSTLTIQRTQQEDSAVYLCASSLAGSGGGNIQYFGAGTRLSVL.

The V gene is TRBV10-3, the J gene TRBJ1-2; TRBD1 matches at 9 bases. CDR3 size: 14 residues. Germline CDR1 ENHRY, CDR2 SYGVKD. The trim removed 4 bases at V and 5 bases at J, leaving 5 bases unmatched. The CDR3 DNA follows: TGTGCCATCAGTGCTGGACAGGGGTCGTATGGCTACACCTTC. It is translated as CAISAGQGSYGYTF.

This sequence joins TRBV6-4 and TRBJ2-7; no firm D call. Germline V gives CDR1 MRHNA, CDR2 SNTAGT. The CDR3 is 11 residues long. V was pared by 5 bases and J by 7 bases, with 9 bases between. Written as DNA, the CDR3 is TGTGCCAGCAGTCCCCAATCAGAGCAGTACGTC. Its protein is CASSPQSEQYV.

The J gene is TRBJ2-3, the V gene TRBV19; no clear D. V was clipped by 6 bases and J by 1 base, with 14 bases between them. Germline V lookup: CDR1 LNHDA, CDR2 SQIVND (reference sequence). The CDR3 is 15 amino acids. The CDR3 nucleotides read TGTGCCAGTAGCACCAGGTACAGACGCACAGATACGCAGTATTTT. Translation: CASSTRYRRTDTQYF.

This chain links TRBV19 with TRBJ1-4; weak D call: TRBD1 (5 bases). V lost 2 bases and J lost 7, with 14 bases in between. The CDR3 loop spans 15 amino acids. CDR1 is LNHDA and CDR2 is SQIVND in the germline V gene (reference sequence). The CDR3 sequence is CASSIRGQGFEKLFF. The CDR3 DNA follows: TGTGCCAGTAGTATAAGGGGCCAGGGTTTTGAAAAACTGTTTTTT.

A word on this clone: At one of its ends the junction is not consistent with the germline gene, which may arise from a read error. The chain carries TRBV19 and TRBJ1-1, with 7 nucleotides matching TRBD1. The CDR3 is 17 residues long. Germline V CDR1 and CDR2: LNHDA, SQIVND (reference sequence). The CDR3 DNA reads as TGTGCCAGTAGGAACAGACAGGGCCACGGAGGGAACGCTGAAGCTTTCTTT. The encoded protein is CASRNRQGHGGNAEAFF. The full variable domain, rest sourced from reference TRBV19 and TRBJ1-1, is DGGITQSPKYLFRKEGQNVTLSCEQNLNHDAMYWYRQDPGQGLRLIYYSQIVNDFQKGDIAEGYSVSREKKESFPLTVTSAQKNPTAFYLCASRNRQGHGGNAEAFFGQGTRLTVV.

CDR3 coding DNA: TGTGCCACCAGTGATCCCGGGACAGGGACCGACGAGCAGTACTTC. Protein sequence: CATSDPGTGTDEQYF. This sequence joins TRBV24-1 and TRBJ2-7, with 9 bases matching TRBD1. The length of the CDR3 is 15 residues. Germline V lookup: CDR1 KGHDR, CDR2 SFDVKD. V shed 3 bases and J 5 bases; nucleotides not matched to a gene: 7.